The next 16 T cell receptor beta chains were all read from a single sample in a study of cytomegalovirus exposure and HLA in healthy donors. Use of 60 Vbeta and 13 Jbeta primers characterized the PCR. TCRdb's table, derived via immunoSEQ multiplex PCR, lists solely in-frame clones and lacks some. Here the sample spans 100,000 to 150,000 clones, 78% being singletons. The specimen sequenced was PBMCs. Source of these receptors: a woman between 35 and 50 years old in good health and CMV-seronegative.

The rearrangement uses TRBV7-9 and TRBJ1-6; D is unresolved. Germline V gene lookup returns CDR1 SEHNR and CDR2 FQNEAQ (reference sequence). Trimming shortened V by 5 bases and J by 6 bases, and 17 bases separated the two germline ends. This CDR3 has 16 residues. DNA of the CDR3: TGTGCCAGCAGCGTAAGAATCCCGGGAGTTAATTCACCCCTCCACTTT. This encodes CASSVRIPGVNSPLHF.

This rearrangement joins TRBV27 to TRBJ2-3; 8 nucleotides line up with TRBD1. The CDR3 runs to 15 residues. The J segment lost 1 base and the V segment lost 5 bases, leaving 5 bases of the junction unmatched. Germline V gene lookup returns CDR1 MNHEY and CDR2 SMNVEV (reference sequence). CDR3 residues: CASSGGTGRTDTQYF. The DNA for the CDR3 is TGTGCCAGCAGTGGGGGGACAGGACGCACAGATACGCAGTATTTT.

This chain connects TRBV27 to TRBJ1-2; weak D call: TRBD1 (6 bases). Per germline, CDR1 MNHEY and CDR2 SMNVEV (reference sequence). The CDR3 is made up of 17 amino acids. V lost 6 bases and J lost 5, with 25 bases in between. CDR3 DNA: TGTGCCAGCAGCGGGCAAGGGGGACCCCTTGTTCGGTATGGCTACACCTTC. As protein: CASSGQGGPLVRYGYTF.

V and J are TRBV11-3 and TRBJ2-2; possibly TRBD2 for D (6 bases). V dropped 5 bases and J dropped 0 bases, with 10 bases sitting between them. Germline CDR1 reads SGHNT; CDR2 reads YENEEA. This CDR3 region has 15 residues. The CDR3 loop reads CASSRGGTNTGELFF. CDR3 bases: TGTGCCAGCAGCCGAGGAGGGACGAACACCGGGGAGCTGTTTTTT.

V usage is TRBV6-1 and J usage is TRBJ2-3, with 8 positions matching TRBD2. The CDR3 has 13 amino acids. CDR1 and CDR2 (germline): MNHNS, SASEGT. Trimming at V came to 8 bases and at J to 3 bases, leaving 4 bases not matched to a gene. CDR3 loop: CASGAGETDTQYF. CDR3 bases: TGTGCCAGCGGAGCGGGAGAAACAGATACGCAGTATTTT.

The genes are TRBV11-2 and TRBJ2-5, with D unclear. From germline, CDR1 is SGHAT and CDR2 FQNNGV. The V and J ends lost 4 bases and 2 bases respectively, with 8 bases between them. This CDR3 is built from 13 residues. CDR3 amino acids: CASSSRFQETQYF. The CDR3 DNA reads as TGTGCCAGCAGCTCCAGGTTTCAAGAGACCCAGTACTTC.

V is TRBV4-3 and J is TRBJ2-7, with TRBD1 matching over 7 bases. With 0 bases clipped from V and 2 bases from J, the junction kept 4 bases outside the gene matches. Germline CDR1 is LGHNA and CDR2 is YSLEER. CDR3 length: 15 amino acids. CDR3 protein: CASSQETGSPYEQYF. As DNA, the CDR3 is TGCGCCAGCAGCCAAGAGACAGGGAGCCCCTACGAGCAGTACTTC.

Points on this clone: An end of the junction differs from the germline gene, which may be a read error. V gene TRBV7-9 combines with J gene TRBJ2-4, with D hard to call. The length of the CDR3 is 16 residues. Germline V gives CDR1 SEHNR, CDR2 FQNEAQ (reference sequence). The CDR3 DNA reads as TGTTCCAGCAGCTTGTCGGCGGTAGTAGCCAAAAACATTCAGTACTTC. Its protein is CSSSLSAVVAKNIQYF. Full variable domain (missing parts from reference TRBV7-9 and TRBJ2-4): DTGVSQNPRHKITKRGQNVTFRCDPISEHNRLYWYRQTLGQGPEFLTYFQNEAQLEKSRLLSDRFSAERPKGSFSTLEIQRTEQGDSAMYLCSSSLSAVVAKNIQYFGAGTRLSVL.

The J gene is TRBJ1-2, the V gene TRBV2; 7 nucleotides line up with TRBD1. This CDR3 contains 11 residues. V shed 9 bases, J shed 4 bases, and the junction held 2 bases outside the gene matches. From germline, CDR1 is SNHLY and CDR2 FYNNEI. Written as DNA, the CDR3 is TGTGCCAGGGGACAGACCTATGGCTACACCTTC. Amino acids: CARGQTYGYTF.

About this clone: Its ends do not fully match the called genes, so a read error is possible. The chain employs TRBV7-9 and TRBJ1-1; D is ambiguous. Germline CDR1 SEHNR, CDR2 FQNEAQ (reference sequence). This CDR3 contains 15 residues. As DNA, the CDR3 is TGTTCCAGCAGCTTAGCGGCAGGCTCAGGCACTGAAGCTTTCTTT. It translates to CSSSLAAGSGTEAFF.

This chain joins TRBV28 and TRBJ2-7, with 9 nucleotides matching TRBD2. The CDR3 length is 16 residues. The V and J ends lost 2 bases and 4 bases, in that order; junction bases with no gene match: 9. Per the germline V gene, CDR1 is MDHEN and CDR2 is SYDVKM. The CDR3 sequence is CASSLPSGLAFYEQYF. Here the CDR3 DNA reads TGTGCCAGCAGTTTACCCTCGGGACTAGCTTTTTACGAGCAGTACTTC.

J is TRBJ1-3 and V is TRBV6-6, with D perhaps matching TRBD1 (6 bases). V was pared by 6 bases and J by 0 bases, with 15 bases between. Germline assignment: CDR1 MNHNY and CDR2 SVGAGI (reference sequence). The length of the CDR3 is 16 residues. CDR3 sequence reads: CASRATGTHSGNTIYF. In DNA form, the CDR3 reads TGTGCCAGCAGAGCCACAGGGACACACTCTGGAAACACCATATATTTT.

This clone was seen once. V usage is TRBV19 and J usage is TRBJ1-1; no clear D. CDR1 is LNHDA, CDR2 SQIVND, per germline (reference sequence). The CDR3 length is 15 residues. The germline V and J ends were trimmed by 4 bases and 6 bases, with 18 bases remaining between them. The chain's CDR3 is CASSTTPRVLAEAFF. DNA for the CDR3: TGTGCCAGTAGTACGACGCCACGGGTTTTGGCTGAAGCTTTCTTT. Based on the CDR3 plus reference TRBV19 and TRBJ1-1, the full variable domain is DGGITQSPKYLFRKEGQNVTLSCEQNLNHDAMYWYRQDPGQGLRLIYYSQIVNDFQKGDIAEGYSVSREKKESFPLTVTSAQKNPTAFYLCASSTTPRVLAEAFFGQGTRLTVV.

The rearrangement joins TRBV7-3 to TRBJ2-3; D not resolved. The CDR3 runs 14 residues. V was cut by 1 base and J by 1 base, with 6 bases left in between. Germline V lookup: CDR1 SGHTA, CDR2 FQGTGA. CDR3 amino acids: CASSLNRGTDTQYF. The CDR3, as DNA: TGTGCCAGCAGCTTAAATCGCGGCACAGATACGCAGTATTTT. The variable domain in full, completed from reference TRBV7-3 and TRBJ2-3, reads GAGVSQTPSNKVTEKGKYVELRCDPISGHTALYWYRQSLGQGPEFLIYFQGTGAADDSGLPNDRFFAVRPEGSVSTLKIQRTERGDSAVYLCASSLNRGTDTQYFGPGTRLTVL.

V is TRBV6-1 and J is TRBJ1-4; 7 positions agree with TRBD1. Trimming at V came to 4 bases and at J to 4 bases, leaving 6 bases not matched to a gene. The CDR3 covers 15 residues. Germline values: CDR1 MNHNS, CDR2 SASEGT. The chain's CDR3 is CASSGNRGLNEKLFF. CDR3 nucleotide sequence: TGTGCCAGCAGTGGCAACAGGGGCCTTAATGAAAAACTGTTTTTT.

This clone was seen a handful of times. This chain joins TRBV7-2 and TRBJ2-7, with 10 nucleotides matching TRBD1. Germline trimming cut 5 bases from V and 5 bases from J; bases unmatched to any gene: 9. The CDR3 has 15 residues. CDR1 and CDR2 from the germline V gene are SGHTA and FQGNSA. This CDR3 reads CASSPTRQGAHEQYF. The CDR3 DNA follows: TGTGCCAGCAGCCCGACTAGACAGGGGGCCCACGAGCAGTACTTC.